The rows below give T cell receptor beta chains drawn from one sample of a study of T-cell memory formation after mild COVID-19. Using its own MiXCR run on the 5' RACE reads, TCRdb lists one record per CDR3 protein. The sample records around 200,000 distinct CDR3 sequences, about 10% being singletons. Material: PBMCs or a T cell subset sorted from them (not recorded which). The source of these receptors is a man younger than 35 who had mild COVID-19 (a few samples of this study predate the infection). Cell type and time point are not known. Each CDR3 is given with its conserved first and last residue. Fields, in order: D gene, V gene, J gene, clone size, CDR3 DNA, CDR3 protein. The D gene is left open where the match is weak. Clone size is given for some rows only: seen once, a few or many times, or a class if the clone is expanded.

NA	TRBV7-2	TRBJ2-5	many	TGTGCCAGCCTGGACGGCCCCTATCCTCAAGAGACCCAGTACTTC	CASLDGPYPQETQYF
TRBD1	TRBV9	TRBJ2-7	NA	TGTGCCAGCAGCGTAGGACAGGGGGATGGGCAGTACTTC	CASSVGQGDGQYF
TRBD1	TRBV6-5	TRBJ1-5	few	TGTGCCAGCAGACTAAGGGCGACAGGGAGGCCCAATCAGCCCCAGCATTTT	CASRLRATGRPNQPQHF
NA	TRBV7-7	TRBJ2-1	NA	TGTGCCAGCTTCCTCCGGGGCCCACAACCCTTGTTCTTC	CASFLRGPQPLFF
NA	TRBV28	TRBJ1-2	NA	TGTGCCAGCGCCGGTGGTTACTATGGCTACACCTTC	CASAGGYYGYTF
NA	TRBV7-8	TRBJ2-5	NA	TGTGCCATCAGCTTAGTCACGGGGCCCAGACCTACAACCCAGTACTTC	CAISLVTGPRPTTQYF
TRBD2	TRBV7-9	TRBJ2-5	few	TGTGCCAGCGGTACTAGCGGGGCAGAGACCCAGTACTTC	CASGTSGAETQYF
TRBD1	TRBV7-9	TRBJ1-2	NA	TGTGCCAGCAGCTTATACGGACAGGGACATGGCTACACCTTC	CASSLYGQGHGYTF
NA	TRBV4-3	TRBJ2-3	NA	TGCGCCAGCAGCCAGTTCGGACGGACAGATACGCAGTATTTT	CASSQFGRTDTQYF
TRBD1	TRBV5-1	TRBJ2-5	NA	TGCGCCAGCAGCTCCAGGGGGCTGATGGAGACCCAGTACTTC	CASSSRGLMETQYF
TRBD1	TRBV6-6	TRBJ2-7	NA	TGTGCCAGCAGTTACCAGGACAGGGAGAACGAGCAGTACTTC	CASSYQDRENEQYF
NA	TRBV29-1	TRBJ1-1	many	TGCAGCGTTGAGCGCCAGCCTGAAGCTTTCTTT	CSVERQPEAFF
TRBD2	TRBV5-4	TRBJ2-5	few	TGTGCCAGCAGCTTAATAGCGGGGGGGCCAGAGACCCAGTACTTC	CASSLIAGGPETQYF
TRBD1	TRBV7-3	TRBJ1-2	few	TGTGCCAGCAGCGCGAACGGACAGGGGTATGGCTACACCTTC	CASSANGQGYGYTF
NA	TRBV4-1	TRBJ1-4	many	TGCGCCAGCAGCCATCTGGGCCTGAATGAAAAACTGTTTTTT	CASSHLGLNEKLFF
NA	TRBV6-6	TRBJ1-4	NA	TGTGCCAGCAGTTACAGGGATGGGGAGGAAAAACTGTTTTTT	CASSYRDGEEKLFF
TRBD2	TRBV20-1	TRBJ2-1	NA	TGCAGTGCTAGAGTTGCCCTAGCGGGGGTCTACAATGAGCAGTTCTTC	CSARVALAGVYNEQFF
TRBD1	TRBV7-8	TRBJ2-4	few	TGTGCCAGCAGCCCATACGGACAGGGTATGAAAAACATTCAGTACTTC	CASSPYGQGMKNIQYF
NA	TRBV6-2/TRBV6-3	TRBJ1-1	NA	TGTGCCAGCAGGTTGGGACAATTGAGGAACACTGAAGCTTTCTTT	CASRLGQLRNTEAFF
TRBD2	TRBV28	TRBJ2-1	NA	TGTGCCAGCAGCCCCGCGGGGGGGCGCTCCTACAATGAGCAGTTCTTC	CASSPAGGRSYNEQFF
TRBD1	TRBV5-1	TRBJ2-1	many	TGCGCCAGCAGCTTAGGACAGGGGGCGTATAGTGAGCAGTTCTTC	CASSLGQGAYSEQFF
NA	TRBV6-2/TRBV6-3	TRBJ1-5	NA	TGTGCCAGCAGTTATCGTCAGGGACGGCAGCCCCAGCATTTT	CASSYRQGRQPQHF
TRBD2	TRBV5-1	TRBJ2-1	NA	TGCGCCAGCACAGCCCACCGGGGGGTTGAGCAGTTCTTC	CASTAHRGVEQFF
NA	TRBV19	TRBJ2-2	many	TGTGCCACCCTGCCGACAGGCACCGGGGAGCTGTTTTTT	CATLPTGTGELFF
NA	TRBV7-9	TRBJ1-1	many	TGTGCCAGCAGCCATAGGGCTCAAGGTGACACTGAAGCTTTCTTT	CASSHRAQGDTEAFF
NA	TRBV18	TRBJ1-3	few	TGTGCCAGCTCACCAGTGCCTTGGACGGAGGGAAACACCATATATTTT	CASSPVPWTEGNTIYF
TRBD2	TRBV4-3	TRBJ2-3	few	TGCGCCAGCAGCCAAGATCGTGGGGGGGCAGATACGCAGTATTTT	CASSQDRGGADTQYF
TRBD2	TRBV4-1	TRBJ2-4	NA	TGCGCCAGCAGCCCGGCCCCTAGCGGGAAAAACATTCAGTACTTC	CASSPAPSGKNIQYF
NA	TRBV7-8	TRBJ1-1	many	TGTGCCAGCAGCTTAGGTTCTATTAGGCAGGTGAACACTGAAGCTTTCTTT	CASSLGSIRQVNTEAFF
NA	TRBV5-6	TRBJ2-2	NA	TGTGCCAGCAGCCGTGACACCAAAAGGATCGGGGAGCTGTTTTTT	CASSRDTKRIGELFF
NA	TRBV12-3/TRBV12-4	TRBJ1-1	few	TGTGCCAGCAGTTTATCGGACGGCGGGGCTTTCTTT	CASSLSDGGAFF
TRBD1	TRBV7-2	TRBJ2-3	NA	TGTGCCAGCAGCCCAACCGGGACAGGACCGGATTTT	CASSPTGTGPDF
NA	TRBV5-1	TRBJ2-1	many	TGCGCCAGCAGCTTGGCCATGTCCTACAATGAGCAGTTCTTC	CASSLAMSYNEQFF
TRBD1	TRBV7-2	TRBJ1-2	few	TGTGCCAGCAGGCAGACAGGGGGGTATGGCTACACCTTC	CASRQTGGYGYTF
NA	TRBV7-2	TRBJ2-7	many	TGTGCCAGCAGCTTGGGGGACTCCTACGAGCAGTACTTC	CASSLGDSYEQYF
NA	TRBV11-2	TRBJ1-2	NA	TGTGCCAGCAGCTTATTATCCCCCCGGACAGCCAACTATGGCTACACCTTC	CASSLLSPRTANYGYTF
TRBD2	TRBV7-2	TRBJ2-1	medium-sized	TGTGCCAGCAGACCCCTCAGCGGGGGCGGCTACAATGAGCAGTTCTTC	CASRPLSGGGYNEQFF
TRBD2	TRBV7-6	TRBJ2-5	NA	TGTGCCAGCAGCTTCTCTTCCGGGACTAGAGGGGAGACCCAGTACTTC	CASSFSSGTRGETQYF
TRBD1	TRBV6-5	TRBJ2-5	many	TGTGCCAGCAGTTTATATTCCGGGACAGGGCAAGAGACCCAGTACTTC	CASSLYSGTGQETQYF
NA	TRBV18	TRBJ1-1	few	TGTGCCAGCTCACCACGGGAAATTGAAGCTTTCTTT	CASSPREIEAFF
NA	TRBV12-3/TRBV12-4	TRBJ2-5	NA	TGTGCCAGCACCTCGGACACGGGGGGCGGTGAGACCCAGTACTTC	CASTSDTGGGETQYF
NA	TRBV5-1	TRBJ2-5	many	TGCGCCAGCAGCTTGGTGGGGGACAAAGAGACCCAGTACTTC	CASSLVGDKETQYF
TRBD2	TRBV6-1	TRBJ2-5	few	TGTGCCAGCAGTGAAGGAGATTCGGGAGGGACCCAGTACTTC	CASSEGDSGGTQYF
NA	TRBV4-2	TRBJ1-3	once	TGTGCCAGCAGCCAAGAGGGGGGATCTGGAAACACCATATATTTT	CASSQEGGSGNTIYF
NA	TRBV11-1	TRBJ2-3	many	TGTGCCAGCAGCTTGGGACAAGCAGATACGCAGTATTTT	CASSLGQADTQYF
NA	TRBV5-1	TRBJ1-3	few	TGCGCCAGCAGCTTCGACTCGCTGGCCTCTGGAAACACCATATATTTT	CASSFDSLASGNTIYF
NA	TRBV10-1	TRBJ2-2	few	TGCGCCAGCAGTTCCGCTCTTGTACGCACAATCACCGGGGAGCTGTTTTTT	CASSSALVRTITGELFF
TRBD1	TRBV29-1	TRBJ1-2	NA	TGCAGCGCGGCCGGGACAGACTTACTACACACCTTC	CSAAGTDLLHTF
NA	TRBV15	TRBJ1-3	NA	TGTGCCACCAAGATAAGCTCTGGAAACACCATATATTTT	CATKISSGNTIYF
NA	TRBV7-9	TRBJ1-2	few	TGTGCCAGCAGCTTAGCCGGGATCGGGGGCTATGGCTACACCTTC	CASSLAGIGGYGYTF
TRBD1	TRBV28	TRBJ1-6	few	TGTGCCAGCAGTTCGGGACAGGCTTATTCACCCCTCCACTTT	CASSSGQAYSPLHF
NA	TRBV29-1	TRBJ2-5	few	TGCAGCGTTACAAGACAGAACCAAGAGACCCAGTACTTC	CSVTRQNQETQYF
TRBD2	TRBV5-1	TRBJ2-2	NA	TGCGCCAGCAGCTTGAGAGCGGGGGGGCGGACCGGGGAGCTGTTTTTT	CASSLRAGGRTGELFF
TRBD1	TRBV5-6	TRBJ2-5	NA	TGTGCCAGCAGCCATTCGACAGGGGGCGGGAAGACCCAGTACTTC	CASSHSTGGGKTQYF